Listed here are 3 T cell receptor beta chains from one sample, sequenced in a study of T cell therapy after organ transplantation. Time point reported: 20-29 weeks after completion of therapy. Measured with immunoSEQ multiplex PCR; TCRdb has only the in-frame clones, and not every one. The data contain approximately 3,900 clones, 69% of them seen just once; the ten biggest clones take up 35% to 45%. For these TCRs, the target antigens are not known. Specimen: CD8+ T cells from blood, collected after autologous CMV-specific T cell therapy. The receptors come from a human patient who had received a solid organ transplant and had CMV disease. Part of the T cell pool may stem from the graft donor.

This chain joins TRBV9 and TRBJ2-1; 9 nucleotides line up with TRBD2. Losses at the gene ends were 0 bases for V and 8 bases for J; bases not matched to a gene: 9. This CDR3 spans 16 amino acids. Germline V gives CDR1 SGDLS, CDR2 YYNGEE. The CDR3 loop is CASSVDASGTYYEQFF. CDR3 nucleotide sequence: TGTGCCAGCAGCGTAGACGCTAGCGGGACTTATTATGAGCAGTTCTTC.

This clone was observed a single time. This chain links TRBV5-1 with TRBJ2-2; 7 positions agree with TRBD1. Germline CDR1 is SGHRS and CDR2 is YFSETQ. The CDR3 covers 16 residues. V lost 1 base, J lost 2 bases, and 5 bases stayed unmatched. DNA for the CDR3: TGCGCCAGCAGCTTGAGAGCAGGGGGAAACACCGGGGAGCTGTTTTTT. Translating it yields CASSLRAGGNTGELFF.

The chain joins TRBV27 to TRBJ1-1; D unclear. V was pared by 2 bases and J by 1 base, with 8 bases between. The CDR3 is 14 amino acids. Germline CDR1 reads MNHEY; CDR2 reads SMNVEV (reference sequence). The CDR3 DNA reads TGTGCCAGCAGTTTAACAACTGAGAACACTGAAGCTTTCTTT. This sequence encodes CASSLTTENTEAFF.